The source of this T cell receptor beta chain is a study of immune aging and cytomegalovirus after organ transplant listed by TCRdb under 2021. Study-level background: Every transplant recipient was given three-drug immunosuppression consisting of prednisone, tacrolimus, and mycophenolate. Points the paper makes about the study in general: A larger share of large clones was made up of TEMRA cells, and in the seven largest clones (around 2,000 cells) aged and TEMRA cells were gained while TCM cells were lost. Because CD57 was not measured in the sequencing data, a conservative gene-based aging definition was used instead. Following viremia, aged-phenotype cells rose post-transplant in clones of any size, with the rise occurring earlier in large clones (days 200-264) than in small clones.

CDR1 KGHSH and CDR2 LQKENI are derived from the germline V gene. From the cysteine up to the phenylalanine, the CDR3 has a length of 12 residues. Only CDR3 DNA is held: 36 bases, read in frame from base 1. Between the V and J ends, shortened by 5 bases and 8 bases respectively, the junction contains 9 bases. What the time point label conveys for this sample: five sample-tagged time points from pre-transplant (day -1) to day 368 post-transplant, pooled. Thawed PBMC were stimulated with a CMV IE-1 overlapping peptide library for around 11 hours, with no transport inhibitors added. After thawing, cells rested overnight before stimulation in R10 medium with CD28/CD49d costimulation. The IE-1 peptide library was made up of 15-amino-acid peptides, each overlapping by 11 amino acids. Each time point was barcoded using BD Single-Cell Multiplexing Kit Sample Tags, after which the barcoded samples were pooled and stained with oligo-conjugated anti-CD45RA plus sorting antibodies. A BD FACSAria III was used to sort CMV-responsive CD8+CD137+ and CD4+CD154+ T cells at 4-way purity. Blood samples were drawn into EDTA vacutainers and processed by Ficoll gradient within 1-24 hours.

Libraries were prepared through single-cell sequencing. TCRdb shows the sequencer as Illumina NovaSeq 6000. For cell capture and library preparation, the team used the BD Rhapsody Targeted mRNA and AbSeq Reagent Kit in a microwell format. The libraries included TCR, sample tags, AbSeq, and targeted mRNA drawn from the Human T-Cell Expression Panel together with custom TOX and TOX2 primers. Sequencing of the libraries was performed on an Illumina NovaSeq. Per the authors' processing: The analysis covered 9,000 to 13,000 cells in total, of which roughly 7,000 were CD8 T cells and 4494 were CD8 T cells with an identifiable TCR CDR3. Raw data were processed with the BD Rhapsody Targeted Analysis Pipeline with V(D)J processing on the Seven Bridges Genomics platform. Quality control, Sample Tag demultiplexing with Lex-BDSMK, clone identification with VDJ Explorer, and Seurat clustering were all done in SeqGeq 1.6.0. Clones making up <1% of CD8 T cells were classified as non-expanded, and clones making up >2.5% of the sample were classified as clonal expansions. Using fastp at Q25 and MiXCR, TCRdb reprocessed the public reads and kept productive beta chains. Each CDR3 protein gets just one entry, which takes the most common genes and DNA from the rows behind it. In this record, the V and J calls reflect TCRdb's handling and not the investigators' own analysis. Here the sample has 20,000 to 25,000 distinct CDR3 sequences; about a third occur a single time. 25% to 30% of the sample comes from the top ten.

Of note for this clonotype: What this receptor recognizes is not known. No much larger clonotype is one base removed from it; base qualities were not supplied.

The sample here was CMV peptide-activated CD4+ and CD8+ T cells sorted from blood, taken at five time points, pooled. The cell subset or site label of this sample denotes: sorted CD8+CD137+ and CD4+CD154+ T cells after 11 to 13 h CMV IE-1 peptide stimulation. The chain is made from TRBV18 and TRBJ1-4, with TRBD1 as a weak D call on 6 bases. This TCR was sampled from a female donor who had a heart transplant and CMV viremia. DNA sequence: TGTGCCAGCTCAACGGACAGAGAAAAACTGTTTTTT. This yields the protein CASSTDREKLFF.